This T cell receptor beta chain originates from a study of blood T cells in healthy people across ages. Regarding the study as a whole: The study lacked donor CMV status, which possibly confounded expanded clonotype changes. Roughly linearly, TCR beta diversity per million T cells fell as age increased.

This clonotype was detected a few times. Its antigen is as yet unknown. It was with a sample-barcoded 5' primer and a J-beta primer mix that a second PCR of roughly 7 to 12 cycles was run. TCRdb used MiXCR to reprocess the 5' RACE reads, holding one entry per CDR3 protein. The sample includes approximately 1.5 million distinct CDR3 sequences, around 36% of them seen just once. From germline, CDR1 is LNHNV and CDR2 YYDKDF (reference sequence). The CDR3 totals 14 residues. V dropped 5 bases and J dropped 0 bases, with 11 bases sitting between them. What was sequenced was blood. The rearrangement uses TRBV15 and TRBJ2-7; D may be TRBD1 (6 bases). The TCR comes from a woman in her thirties in good health. CDR3 nucleotide sequence: TGTGCCACCAGCGCTGACAGGTTCTCCTACGAGCAGTACTTC. Protein: CATSADRFSYEQYF.